This note documents a single T cell receptor (beta chain) sequence. CDR1 is MDHEN, CDR2 SYDVKM, per germline. This CDR3 has 12 residues. V was cut by 5 bases and J by 4 bases, with 6 bases left in between. Only in-frame clones appear in the TCRdb table, and some are missing; sequencing was by immunoSEQ multiplex PCR. Among approximately 1.5 million clones listed, approximately 98.5% were seen once. This specimen belongs to a study of shared clonotypes between healthy human individuals. This chain uses TRBV28 with TRBJ1-5; D unclear. Sequencing was done on a sample of naive CD4+ T cells sorted from blood. Subset described: CD45RA+ positively selected. This sequence was found in a man in his thirties or forties in good health. In DNA, the CDR3 is TGTGCCAGCAGTGTCCTAAATCAGCCCCAGCATTTT. Its translation is CASSVLNQPQHF.